A selection of T cell receptor beta chains follows, all from one sample in a study of blood T cells in healthy people across ages. TCRdb independently ran MiXCR on the 5' RACE reads; one entry per CDR3 protein. The data contain more than 900,000 distinct CDR3 sequences, 20% to 25% of them seen just once; the ten biggest clones take up around 0.75%. The data also belong to a second study, concerning T cells of mothers and their children.

The sample was blood. All receptors come from a girl aged 2 to 10 in good health. The CDR3 runs from the conserved cysteine through the conserved F or W. Fields, in order: CDR3 DNA, CDR3 protein, clone size, D gene, J gene, V gene. A D gene is named only where the DNA matches it firmly. A clone size is listed for some rows: how often the clone was seen (once, few, many), or a class if it is expanded.

CDR3nt: TGTGCCAGCAGCTTGGGGGGGCGCGATACTCAGCCCCAGCATTTT
CDR3aa: CASSLGGRDTQPQHF
abundance: .
d_gene: .
j_gene: TRBJ1-5
v_gene: TRBV11-2

CDR3nt: TGCGCCAGCAGCTCAGATAAATGGTTCTCATTGAACACCGGGGAGCTGTTTTTT
CDR3aa: CASSSDKWFSLNTGELFF
abundance: .
d_gene: .
j_gene: TRBJ2-2
v_gene: TRBV5-1

CDR3nt: TGTGCCAGCAGTTTAGACTCCGGGACCGGCACTGAAGCTTTCTTT
CDR3aa: CASSLDSGTGTEAFF
abundance: .
d_gene: .
j_gene: TRBJ1-1
v_gene: TRBV27

CDR3nt: TGCAGTGCTAGAACGGGAGGGGAAGAAAAACTGTTTTTT
CDR3aa: CSARTGGEEKLFF
abundance: .
d_gene: .
j_gene: TRBJ1-4
v_gene: TRBV20-1

CDR3nt: TGTGCCAGCAGCTTAGGGGCACGGATATCGCGAGATACGCAGTATTTT
CDR3aa: CASSLGARISRDTQYF
abundance: .
d_gene: .
j_gene: TRBJ2-3
v_gene: TRBV7-2

CDR3nt: TGTGCCACCAGCAGAGTTGGTATGAACACTGAAGCTTTCTTT
CDR3aa: CATSRVGMNTEAFF
abundance: .
d_gene: .
j_gene: TRBJ1-1
v_gene: TRBV15

CDR3nt: TGTGCCAGCAGCCAACACGTGAACACTGAAGCTTTCTTT
CDR3aa: CASSQHVNTEAFF
abundance: few
d_gene: .
j_gene: TRBJ1-1
v_gene: TRBV14

CDR3nt: TGTGCCAGCAGCCGGGCGGCAGGGTCCTATGGCTACACCTTC
CDR3aa: CASSRAAGSYGYTF
abundance: .
d_gene: .
j_gene: TRBJ1-2
v_gene: TRBV7-9

CDR3nt: TGTGCCAGCAGCCCTCCAGGAGTAAGGCTTGATGAAAAACTGTTTTTT
CDR3aa: CASSPPGVRLDEKLFF
abundance: .
d_gene: .
j_gene: TRBJ1-4
v_gene: TRBV6-2/TRBV6-3

CDR3nt: TGTGCCACCAGTGATTTGCCCGGGACTTCGAGTGAGCAGTTCTTC
CDR3aa: CATSDLPGTSSEQFF
abundance: few
d_gene: .
j_gene: TRBJ2-1
v_gene: TRBV24-1

CDR3nt: TGCAGTGCTAGAGAAGGAGGACAGGCCCCCAATCAGCCCCAGCATTTT
CDR3aa: CSAREGGQAPNQPQHF
abundance: once
d_gene: TRBD1
j_gene: TRBJ1-5
v_gene: TRBV20-1

CDR3nt: TGTGCCAGCAGTTTATCTGTGGGGCAGAGCTCTGGGGCCAACGTCCTGACTTTC
CDR3aa: CASSLSVGQSSGANVLTF
abundance: .
d_gene: .
j_gene: TRBJ2-6
v_gene: TRBV27

CDR3nt: TGCAGTGCTAGAGTTAGGACAAGGGGCTCTATACCGTACAATGAGCAGTTCTTC
CDR3aa: CSARVRTRGSIPYNEQFF
abundance: .
d_gene: .
j_gene: TRBJ2-1
v_gene: TRBV20-1

CDR3nt: TGTGCCAGTAGTATCCTAGCGGGGCCCGGTGAGCAGTTCTTC
CDR3aa: CASSILAGPGEQFF
abundance: .
d_gene: TRBD2
j_gene: TRBJ2-1
v_gene: TRBV19

CDR3nt: TGTGCCAGCAGCTTCTTTGAAAGGTGGGAGCAGTACTTC
CDR3aa: CASSFFERWEQYF
abundance: .
d_gene: .
j_gene: TRBJ2-5
v_gene: TRBV7-2

CDR3nt: TGCGGTGCTCTGGGACTACCTTCCCCCTTGGGCGAGCAGTACTTC
CDR3aa: CGALGLPSPLGEQYF
abundance: few
d_gene: TRBD2
j_gene: TRBJ2-7
v_gene: TRBV20-1

CDR3nt: TGTGCCAGCAACTCGTACCGGGAAATGGGTGGAGAGACCCAGTACTTC
CDR3aa: CASNSYREMGGETQYF
abundance: .
d_gene: .
j_gene: TRBJ2-5
v_gene: TRBV7-9

CDR3nt: TGTGCCAGCAGGCGATCATGGTTGGAAGCTTTCTTT
CDR3aa: CASRRSWLEAFF
abundance: .
d_gene: .
j_gene: TRBJ1-1
v_gene: TRBV27

CDR3nt: TGTGCCAGCAGCCAAGATTTGACAGGGGTTTCACCCCTCCACTTT
CDR3aa: CASSQDLTGVSPLHF
abundance: few
d_gene: TRBD1
j_gene: TRBJ1-6
v_gene: TRBV3-1

CDR3nt: TGTGCCAGCAGCTCCCTGGATGAGCAGTTCTTC
CDR3aa: CASSSLDEQFF
abundance: few
d_gene: .
j_gene: TRBJ2-1
v_gene: TRBV7-8

CDR3nt: TGCAGCGTTCCTGACCGCCCTGGGGCCGACGTCCTGACTTTC
CDR3aa: CSVPDRPGADVLTF
abundance: few
d_gene: .
j_gene: TRBJ2-6
v_gene: TRBV29-1

CDR3nt: TGCGCCAGCAGCGGGGGACAGGGGGATGACGAGCAGTACTTC
CDR3aa: CASSGGQGDDEQYF
abundance: .
d_gene: TRBD1
j_gene: TRBJ2-7
v_gene: TRBV5-1

CDR3nt: TGCAGTGCTTCTTCGGGGGTTCACAATGAGCAGTTCTTC
CDR3aa: CSASSGVHNEQFF
abundance: few
d_gene: .
j_gene: TRBJ2-1
v_gene: TRBV20-1

CDR3nt: TGTGCCAGCAGCGTAGAGGTACTGGCTGATACGCAGTATTTT
CDR3aa: CASSVEVLADTQYF
abundance: .
d_gene: .
j_gene: TRBJ2-3
v_gene: TRBV9

CDR3nt: TGTGCCAGCAGCTCTGGAACAGGGAGGGCATACGGCTACACCTTC
CDR3aa: CASSSGTGRAYGYTF
abundance: few
d_gene: .
j_gene: TRBJ1-2
v_gene: TRBV5-6

CDR3nt: TGCGCCAGCAGCTCCCGCCCGAGCGGGAGGGACAAGGGCGAGCAGTTCTTC
CDR3aa: CASSSRPSGRDKGEQFF
abundance: .
d_gene: TRBD2
j_gene: TRBJ2-1
v_gene: TRBV5-1

CDR3nt: TGTGCCAGCAGCTTAGAGTGGCAGGATAATGAAAAACTGTTTTTT
CDR3aa: CASSLEWQDNEKLFF
abundance: .
d_gene: .
j_gene: TRBJ1-4
v_gene: TRBV7-2

CDR3nt: TGTGCCAGCAGCCAGACTGCAAACACTAATGAAAAACTGTTTTTT
CDR3aa: CASSQTANTNEKLFF
abundance: few
d_gene: .
j_gene: TRBJ1-4
v_gene: TRBV7-9

CDR3nt: TGCGCCGGCTCACCGGGACAGCCCGTTAATGAAAAACTGTTTTTT
CDR3aa: CAGSPGQPVNEKLFF
abundance: .
d_gene: TRBD1
j_gene: TRBJ1-4
v_gene: TRBV18